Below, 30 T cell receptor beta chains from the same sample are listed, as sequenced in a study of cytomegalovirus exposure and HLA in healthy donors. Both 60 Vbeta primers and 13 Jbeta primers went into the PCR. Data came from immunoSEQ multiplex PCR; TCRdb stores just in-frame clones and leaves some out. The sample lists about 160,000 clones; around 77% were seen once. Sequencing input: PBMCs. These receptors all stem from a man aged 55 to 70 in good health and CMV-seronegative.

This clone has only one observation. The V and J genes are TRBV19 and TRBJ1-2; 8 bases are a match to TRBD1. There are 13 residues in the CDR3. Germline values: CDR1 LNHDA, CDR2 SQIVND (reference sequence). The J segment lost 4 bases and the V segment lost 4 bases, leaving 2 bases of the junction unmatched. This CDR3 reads CASSNDRGYGYTF. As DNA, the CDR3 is TGTGCCAGTAGTAACGACAGGGGCTATGGCTACACCTTC.

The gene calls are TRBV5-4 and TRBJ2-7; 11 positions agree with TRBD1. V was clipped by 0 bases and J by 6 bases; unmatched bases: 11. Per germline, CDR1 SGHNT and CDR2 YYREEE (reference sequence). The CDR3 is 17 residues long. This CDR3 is CASSLAQRRTGGGEQYF. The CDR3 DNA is TGTGCCAGCAGCTTGGCCCAACGACGGACAGGGGGCGGCGAGCAGTACTTC.

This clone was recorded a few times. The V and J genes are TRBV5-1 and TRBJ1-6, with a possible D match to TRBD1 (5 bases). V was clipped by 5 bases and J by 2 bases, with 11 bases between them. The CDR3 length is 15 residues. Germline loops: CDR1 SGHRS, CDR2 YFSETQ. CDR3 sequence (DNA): TGCGCCAGCAGGATACAGGCGACCTATAATTCACCCCTCCACTTT. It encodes CASRIQATYNSPLHF.

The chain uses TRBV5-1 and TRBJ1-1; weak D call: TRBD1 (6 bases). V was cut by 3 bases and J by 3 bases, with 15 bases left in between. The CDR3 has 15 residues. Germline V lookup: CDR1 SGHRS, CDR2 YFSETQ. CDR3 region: CASSSGTGGHTEAFF. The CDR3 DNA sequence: TGCGCCAGCAGCTCGGGTACCGGGGGGCACACTGAAGCTTTCTTT.

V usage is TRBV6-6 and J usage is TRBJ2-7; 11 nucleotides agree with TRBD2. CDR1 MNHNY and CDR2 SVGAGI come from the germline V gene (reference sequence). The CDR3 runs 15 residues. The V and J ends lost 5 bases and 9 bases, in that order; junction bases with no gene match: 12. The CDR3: CASSPSSGRSVGQYF. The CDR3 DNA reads TGTGCCAGCAGTCCCTCTAGCGGGAGGTCTGTAGGGCAGTACTTC.

The chain's CDR3 is CASRSQQGGTNTGELFF. The CDR3 DNA is TGTGCCAGCAGATCTCAACAGGGGGGTACGAACACCGGGGAGCTGTTTTTT. The chain employs TRBV7-3 and TRBJ2-2; 8 bases align to TRBD1. Looked up from germline, CDR1 is SGHTA and CDR2 is FQGTGA. After removal of 6 bases from V and 0 bases from J, the junction contained 9 bases not matched to a gene. The CDR3 loop spans 17 amino acids.

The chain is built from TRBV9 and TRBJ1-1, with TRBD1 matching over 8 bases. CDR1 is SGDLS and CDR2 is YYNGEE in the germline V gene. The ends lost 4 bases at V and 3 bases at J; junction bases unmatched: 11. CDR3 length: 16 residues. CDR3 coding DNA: TGTGCCAGCAGCCGAGGACAGGGCTTTCGTGACACTGAAGCTTTCTTT. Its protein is CASSRGQGFRDTEAFF.

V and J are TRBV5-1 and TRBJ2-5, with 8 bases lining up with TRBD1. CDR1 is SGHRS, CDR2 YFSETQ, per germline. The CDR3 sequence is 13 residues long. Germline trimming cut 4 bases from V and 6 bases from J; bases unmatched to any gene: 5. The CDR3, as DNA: TGCGCCAGCAGCCTGGACAGGGTGAAGACCCAGTACTTC. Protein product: CASSLDRVKTQYF.

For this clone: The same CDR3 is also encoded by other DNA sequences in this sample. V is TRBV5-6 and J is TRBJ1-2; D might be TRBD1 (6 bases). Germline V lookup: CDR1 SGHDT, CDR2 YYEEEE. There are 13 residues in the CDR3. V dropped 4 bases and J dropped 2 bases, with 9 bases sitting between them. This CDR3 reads CASSQDRNYGYTF. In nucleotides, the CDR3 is TGTGCCAGCAGCCAAGACAGGAACTATGGCTACACCTTC.

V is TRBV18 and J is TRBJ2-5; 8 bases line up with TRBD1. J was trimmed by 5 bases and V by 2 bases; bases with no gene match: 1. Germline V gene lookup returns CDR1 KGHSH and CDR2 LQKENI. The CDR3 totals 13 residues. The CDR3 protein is CASSPNRGETQYF. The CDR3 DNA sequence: TGTGCCAGCTCACCAAACAGGGGGGAGACCCAGTACTTC.

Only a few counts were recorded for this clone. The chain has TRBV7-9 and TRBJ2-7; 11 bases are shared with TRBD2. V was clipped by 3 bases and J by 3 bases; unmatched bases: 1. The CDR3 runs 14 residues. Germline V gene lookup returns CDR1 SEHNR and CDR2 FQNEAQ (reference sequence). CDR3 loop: CASSLGLAVYEQYF. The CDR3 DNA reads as TGTGCCAGCAGCTTGGGACTAGCGGTCTACGAGCAGTACTTC.

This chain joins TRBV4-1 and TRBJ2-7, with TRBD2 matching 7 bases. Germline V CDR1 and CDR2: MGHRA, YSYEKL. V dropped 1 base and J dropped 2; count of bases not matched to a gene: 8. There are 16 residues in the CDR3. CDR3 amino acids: CASSQASGLPTYEQYF. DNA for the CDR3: TGCGCCAGCAGCCAAGCTTCGGGACTACCTACCTACGAGCAGTACTTC.

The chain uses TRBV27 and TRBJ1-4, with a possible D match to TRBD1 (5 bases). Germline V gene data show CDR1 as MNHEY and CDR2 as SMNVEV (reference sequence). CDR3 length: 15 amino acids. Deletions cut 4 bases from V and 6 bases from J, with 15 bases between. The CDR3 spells CASSSPRGGDEKLFF. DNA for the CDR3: TGTGCCAGCAGTTCCCCCCGAGGAGGGGATGAAAAACTGTTTTTT. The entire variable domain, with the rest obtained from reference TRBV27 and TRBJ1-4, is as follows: EAQVTQNPRYLITVTGKKLTVTCSQNMNHEYMSWYRQDPGLGLRQIYYSMNVEVTDKGDVPEGYKVSRKEKRNFPLILESPSPNQTSLYFCASSSPRGGDEKLFFGSGTQLSVL.

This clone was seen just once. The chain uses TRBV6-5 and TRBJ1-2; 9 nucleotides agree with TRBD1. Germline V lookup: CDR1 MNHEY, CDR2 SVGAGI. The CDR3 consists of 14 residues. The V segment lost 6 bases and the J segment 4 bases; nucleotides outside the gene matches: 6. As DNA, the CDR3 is TGTGCCAGCAGACTAGACAGGGGGGGCTATGGCTACACCTTC. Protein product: CASRLDRGGYGYTF.

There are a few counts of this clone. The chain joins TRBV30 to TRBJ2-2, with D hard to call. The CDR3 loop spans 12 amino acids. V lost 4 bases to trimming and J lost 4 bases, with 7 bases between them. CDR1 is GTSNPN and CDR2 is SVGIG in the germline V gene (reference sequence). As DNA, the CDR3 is TGTGCCTGGACCCGCGGCACCGGGGAGCTGTTTTTT. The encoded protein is CAWTRGTGELFF.

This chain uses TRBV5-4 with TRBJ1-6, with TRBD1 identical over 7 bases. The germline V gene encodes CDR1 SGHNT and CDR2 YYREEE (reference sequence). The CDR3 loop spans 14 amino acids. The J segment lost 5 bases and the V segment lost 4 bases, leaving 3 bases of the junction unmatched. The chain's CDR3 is CASSVGGDNSPLHF. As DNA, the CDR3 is TGTGCCAGCAGCGTAGGGGGCGATAATTCACCCCTCCACTTT.

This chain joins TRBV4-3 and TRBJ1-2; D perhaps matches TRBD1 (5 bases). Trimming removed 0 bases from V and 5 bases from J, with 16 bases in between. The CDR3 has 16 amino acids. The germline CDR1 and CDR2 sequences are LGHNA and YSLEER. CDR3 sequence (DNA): TGCGCCAGCAGCCAAGATAGTCGGCGACAGATGTATGGCTACACCTTC. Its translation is CASSQDSRRQMYGYTF.

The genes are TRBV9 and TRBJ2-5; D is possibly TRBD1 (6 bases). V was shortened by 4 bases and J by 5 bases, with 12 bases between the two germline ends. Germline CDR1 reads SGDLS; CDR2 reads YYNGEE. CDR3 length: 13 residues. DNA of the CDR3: TGTGCCAGCAGCCCACGGCAGGGGGAGACCCAGTACTTC. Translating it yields CASSPRQGETQYF.

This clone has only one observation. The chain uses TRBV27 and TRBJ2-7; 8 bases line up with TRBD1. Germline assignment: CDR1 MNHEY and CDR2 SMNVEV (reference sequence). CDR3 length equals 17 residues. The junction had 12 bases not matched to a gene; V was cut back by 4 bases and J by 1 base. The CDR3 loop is CASSSPRGQDPSYEQYF. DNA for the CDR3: TGTGCCAGCAGTTCCCCCCGGGGACAGGATCCTTCCTACGAGCAGTACTTC.

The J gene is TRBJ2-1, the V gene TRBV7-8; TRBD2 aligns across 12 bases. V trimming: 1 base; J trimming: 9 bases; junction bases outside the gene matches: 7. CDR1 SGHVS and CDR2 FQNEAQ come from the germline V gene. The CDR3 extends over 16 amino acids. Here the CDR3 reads CASSLGPSGGAIEQFF. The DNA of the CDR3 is TGTGCCAGCAGCTTAGGACCTAGCGGGGGGGCGATTGAGCAGTTCTTC. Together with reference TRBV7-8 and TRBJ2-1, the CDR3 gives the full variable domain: GAGVSQSPRYKVAKRGQDVALRCDPISGHVSLFWYQQALGQGPEFLTYFQNEAQLDKSGLPSDRFFAERPEGSVSTLKIQRTQQEDSAVYLCASSLGPSGGAIEQFFGPGTRLTVL.

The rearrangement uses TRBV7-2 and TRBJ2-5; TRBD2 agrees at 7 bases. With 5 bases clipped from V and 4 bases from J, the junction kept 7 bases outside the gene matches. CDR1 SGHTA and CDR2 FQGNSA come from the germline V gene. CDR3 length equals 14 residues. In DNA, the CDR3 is TGTGCCAGCAGCCACCCGCGGGGGAGAGAGACCCAGTACTTC. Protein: CASSHPRGRETQYF.

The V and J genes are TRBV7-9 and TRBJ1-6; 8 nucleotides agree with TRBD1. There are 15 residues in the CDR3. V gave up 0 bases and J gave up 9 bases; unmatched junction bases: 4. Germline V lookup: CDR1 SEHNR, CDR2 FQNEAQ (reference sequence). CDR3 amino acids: CASSLAGQEGSPLHF. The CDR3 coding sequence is TGTGCCAGCAGCTTAGCGGGACAGGAGGGTTCACCCCTCCACTTT.

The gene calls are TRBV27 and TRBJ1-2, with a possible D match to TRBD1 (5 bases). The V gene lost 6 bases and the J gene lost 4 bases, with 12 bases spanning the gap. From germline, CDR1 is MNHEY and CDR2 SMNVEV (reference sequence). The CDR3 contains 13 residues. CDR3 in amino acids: CASSPREGYGYTF. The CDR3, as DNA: TGTGCCAGCAGCCCCAGGGAGGGCTATGGCTACACCTTC.

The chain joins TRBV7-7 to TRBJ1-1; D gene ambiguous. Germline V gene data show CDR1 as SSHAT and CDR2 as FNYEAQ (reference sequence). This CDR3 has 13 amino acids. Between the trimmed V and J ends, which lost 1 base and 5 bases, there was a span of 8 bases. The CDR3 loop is CASSLGVGTEAFF. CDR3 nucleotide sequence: TGTGCCAGCAGCTTAGGGGTCGGGACTGAAGCTTTCTTT.

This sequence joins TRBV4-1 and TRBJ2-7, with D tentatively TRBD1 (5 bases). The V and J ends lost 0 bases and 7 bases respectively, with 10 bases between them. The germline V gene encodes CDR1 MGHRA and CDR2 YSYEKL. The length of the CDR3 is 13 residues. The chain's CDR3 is CASSQELGQEQYF. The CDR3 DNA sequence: TGCGCCAGCAGCCAAGAGCTGGGGCAGGAGCAGTACTTC.

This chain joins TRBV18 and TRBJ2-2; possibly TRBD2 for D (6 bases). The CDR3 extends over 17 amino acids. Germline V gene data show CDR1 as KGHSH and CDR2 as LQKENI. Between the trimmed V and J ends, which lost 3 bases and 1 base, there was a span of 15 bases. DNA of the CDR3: TGTGCCAGCTCACCCAAGGAGTTTAGCGGGAACACCGGGGAGCTGTTTTTT. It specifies CASSPKEFSGNTGELFF.

The CDR3 sequence is CASSWTGGESQETQYF. The DNA for the CDR3 is TGTGCCAGCAGTTGGACAGGGGGAGAATCCCAAGAGACCCAGTACTTC. The gene calls are TRBV6-6 and TRBJ2-5, with 10 bases aligning to TRBD1. CDR3 length: 16 amino acids. Unmatched junction bases numbered 6, after V lost 4 bases and J lost 1 base. Germline V CDR1 and CDR2: MNHNY, SVGAGI (reference sequence).

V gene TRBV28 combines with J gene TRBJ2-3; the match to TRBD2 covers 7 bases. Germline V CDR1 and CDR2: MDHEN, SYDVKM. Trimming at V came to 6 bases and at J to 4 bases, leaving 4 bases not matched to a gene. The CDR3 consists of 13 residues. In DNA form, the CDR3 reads TGTGCCAGCAGCTGGGGGGGACCAGATACGCAGTATTTT. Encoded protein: CASSWGGPDTQYF.

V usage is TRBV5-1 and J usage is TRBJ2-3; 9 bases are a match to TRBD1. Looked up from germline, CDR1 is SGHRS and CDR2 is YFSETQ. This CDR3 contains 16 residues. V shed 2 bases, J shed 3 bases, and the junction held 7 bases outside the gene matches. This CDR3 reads CASSLWDRVKTDTQYF. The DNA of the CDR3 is TGCGCCAGCAGCTTATGGGACAGGGTGAAAACAGATACGCAGTATTTT. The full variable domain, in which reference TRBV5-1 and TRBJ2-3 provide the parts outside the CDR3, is KAGVTQTPRYLIKTRGQQVTLSCSPISGHRSVSWYQQTPGQGLQFLFEYFSETQRNKGNFPGRFSGRQFSNSRSEMNVSTLELGDSALYLCASSLWDRVKTDTQYFGPGTRLTVL.

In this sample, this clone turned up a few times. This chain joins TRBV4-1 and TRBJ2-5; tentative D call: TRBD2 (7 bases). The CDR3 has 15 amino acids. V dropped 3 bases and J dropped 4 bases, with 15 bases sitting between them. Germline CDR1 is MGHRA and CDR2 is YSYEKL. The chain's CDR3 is CASSQRGGFGETQYF. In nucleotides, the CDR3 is TGCGCCAGCAGCCAGAGGGGGGGTTTCGGAGAGACCCAGTACTTC.